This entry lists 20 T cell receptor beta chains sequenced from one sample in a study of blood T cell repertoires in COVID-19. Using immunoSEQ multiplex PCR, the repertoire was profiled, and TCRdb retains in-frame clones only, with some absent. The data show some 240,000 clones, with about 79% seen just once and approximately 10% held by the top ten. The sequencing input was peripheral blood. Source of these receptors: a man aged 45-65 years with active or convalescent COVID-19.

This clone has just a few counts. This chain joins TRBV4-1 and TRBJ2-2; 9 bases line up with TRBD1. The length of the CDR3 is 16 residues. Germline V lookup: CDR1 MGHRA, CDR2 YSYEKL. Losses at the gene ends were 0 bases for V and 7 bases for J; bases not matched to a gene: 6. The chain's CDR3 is CASSQENRGQSGELFF. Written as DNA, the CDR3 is TGCGCCAGCAGCCAAGAGAACAGGGGGCAAAGCGGGGAGCTGTTTTTT.

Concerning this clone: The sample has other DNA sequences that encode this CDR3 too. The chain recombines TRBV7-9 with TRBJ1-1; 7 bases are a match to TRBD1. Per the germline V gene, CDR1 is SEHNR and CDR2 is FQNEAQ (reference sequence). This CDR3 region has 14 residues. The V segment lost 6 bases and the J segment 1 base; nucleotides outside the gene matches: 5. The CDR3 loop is CASSFGTANTEAFF. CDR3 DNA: TGTGCCAGCAGTTTCGGGACAGCGAACACTGAAGCTTTCTTT.

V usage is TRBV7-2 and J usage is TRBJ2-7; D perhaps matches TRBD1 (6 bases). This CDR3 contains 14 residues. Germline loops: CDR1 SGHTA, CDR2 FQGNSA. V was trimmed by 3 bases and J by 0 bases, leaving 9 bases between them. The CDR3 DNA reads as TGTGCCAGCAGCTTCGGGACATCCTCCTACGAGCAGTACTTC. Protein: CASSFGTSSYEQYF.

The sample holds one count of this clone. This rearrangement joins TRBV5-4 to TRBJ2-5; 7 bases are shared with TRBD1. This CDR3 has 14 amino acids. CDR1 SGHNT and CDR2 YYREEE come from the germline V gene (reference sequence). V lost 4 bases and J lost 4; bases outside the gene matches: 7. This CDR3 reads CASSPGQNRETQYF. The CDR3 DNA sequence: TGTGCCAGCAGCCCGGGACAGAATCGAGAGACCCAGTACTTC.

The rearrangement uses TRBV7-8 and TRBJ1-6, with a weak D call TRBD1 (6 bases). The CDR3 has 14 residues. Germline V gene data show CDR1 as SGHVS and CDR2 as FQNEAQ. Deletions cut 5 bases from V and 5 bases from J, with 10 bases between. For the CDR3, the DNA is TGTGCCAGCAGCCTTCGGACAGATAATTCACCCCTCCACTTT. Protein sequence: CASSLRTDNSPLHF.

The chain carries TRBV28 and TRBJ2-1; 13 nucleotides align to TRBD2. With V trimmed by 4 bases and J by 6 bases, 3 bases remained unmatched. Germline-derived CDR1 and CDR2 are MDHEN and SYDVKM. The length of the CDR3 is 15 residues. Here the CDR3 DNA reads TGTGCCAGCAGTTCCCGACTAGCGGGGGGCAATGAGCAGTTCTTC. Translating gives CASSSRLAGGNEQFF.

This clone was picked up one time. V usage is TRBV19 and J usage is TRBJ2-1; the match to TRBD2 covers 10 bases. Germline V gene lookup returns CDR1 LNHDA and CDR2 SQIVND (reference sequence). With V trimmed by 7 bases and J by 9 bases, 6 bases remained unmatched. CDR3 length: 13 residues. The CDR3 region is CASNHLAGGEQFF. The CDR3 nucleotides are TGTGCCAGTAATCATTTAGCGGGAGGTGAGCAGTTCTTC. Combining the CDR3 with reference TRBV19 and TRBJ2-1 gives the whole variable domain DGGITQSPKYLFRKEGQNVTLSCEQNLNHDAMYWYRQDPGQGLRLIYYSQIVNDFQKGDIAEGYSVSREKKESFPLTVTSAQKNPTAFYLCASNHLAGGEQFFGPGTRLTVL.

For the CDR3, the DNA is TGTGCCAGTAGTATGACAGGGGGAAACTACGAGCAGTACTTC. The encoded protein is CASSMTGGNYEQYF. The genes are TRBV19 and TRBJ2-7, with 9 bases aligning to TRBD1. This CDR3 has 14 amino acids. The V gene end was trimmed by 3 bases and the J gene end by 3 bases; junction bases not matched to a gene: 3. CDR1 is LNHDA and CDR2 is SQIVND in the germline V gene (reference sequence).

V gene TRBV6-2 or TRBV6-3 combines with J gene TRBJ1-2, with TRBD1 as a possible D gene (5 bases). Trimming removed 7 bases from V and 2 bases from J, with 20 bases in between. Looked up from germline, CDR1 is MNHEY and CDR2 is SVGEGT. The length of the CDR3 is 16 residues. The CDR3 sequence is CASTPVAGMKNYGYTF. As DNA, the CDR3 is TGTGCCAGCACCCCGGTGGCAGGGATGAAGAACTATGGCTACACCTTC.

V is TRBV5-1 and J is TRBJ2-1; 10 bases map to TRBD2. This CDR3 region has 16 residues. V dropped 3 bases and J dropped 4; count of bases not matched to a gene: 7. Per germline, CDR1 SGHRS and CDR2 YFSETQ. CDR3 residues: CASSSFEAGGYNEQFF. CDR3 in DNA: TGCGCCAGCAGCTCCTTTGAAGCGGGGGGGTACAATGAGCAGTTCTTC. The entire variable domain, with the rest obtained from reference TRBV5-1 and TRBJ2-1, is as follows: KAGVTQTPRYLIKTRGQQVTLSCSPISGHRSVSWYQQTPGQGLQFLFEYFSETQRNKGNFPGRFSGRQFSNSRSEMNVSTLELGDSALYLCASSSFEAGGYNEQFFGPGTRLTVL.

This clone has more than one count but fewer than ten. This CDR3 reads CSVISGRSTDTQYF. CDR3 nucleotides: TGCAGCGTTATTAGCGGGAGAAGCACAGATACGCAGTATTTT. This chain joins TRBV29-1 and TRBJ2-3, with 9 bases aligning to TRBD2. This CDR3 has 14 residues. Germline CDR1 and CDR2: SQVTM and ANQGSEA. Trimming at V came to 5 bases and at J to 0 bases, leaving 3 bases not matched to a gene.

The CDR3, as DNA: TGTGCCATCAGTGCCCTTGCACAGGGAAGAGCCTACGAGCAGTACTTC. Translation gives CAISALAQGRAYEQYF. The chain recombines TRBV10-3 with TRBJ2-7; the D gene is possibly TRBD1 (6 bases). V shed 4 bases and J shed 2 bases, with 18 bases lying between them. There are 16 residues in the CDR3. The germline gives CDR1 ENHRY, CDR2 SYGVKD.

The CDR3 reads CASNPGTEGQPQHF. The CDR3 coding sequence is TGTGCCAGCAACCCTGGGACAGAGGGCCAGCCCCAGCATTTT. The J gene is TRBJ1-5, the V gene TRBV6-5; 7 bases are shared with TRBD1. Trimming cost V 7 bases and J 7 bases; bases outside gene matches: 10. Germline V gene lookup returns CDR1 MNHEY and CDR2 SVGAGI. This CDR3 has 14 amino acids.

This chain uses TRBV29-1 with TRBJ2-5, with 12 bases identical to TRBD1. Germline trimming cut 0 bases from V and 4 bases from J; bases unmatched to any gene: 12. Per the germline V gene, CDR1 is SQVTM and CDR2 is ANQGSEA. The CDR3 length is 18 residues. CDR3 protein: CSVEDYYIGDRGRETQYF. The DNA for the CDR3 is TGCAGCGTTGAAGACTATTACATTGGGGACAGGGGGCGAGAGACCCAGTACTTC.

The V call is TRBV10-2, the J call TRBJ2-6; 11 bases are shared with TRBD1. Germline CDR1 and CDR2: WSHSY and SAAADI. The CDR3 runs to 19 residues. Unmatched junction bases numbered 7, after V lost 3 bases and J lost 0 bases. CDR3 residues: CASSDQRTGGFSGANVLTF. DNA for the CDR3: TGCGCCAGCAGTGATCAACGGACAGGGGGCTTCTCTGGGGCCAACGTCCTGACTTTC.

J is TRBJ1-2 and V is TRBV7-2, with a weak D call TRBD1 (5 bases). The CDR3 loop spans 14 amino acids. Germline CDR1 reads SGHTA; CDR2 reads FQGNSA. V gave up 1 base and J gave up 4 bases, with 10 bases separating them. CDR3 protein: CASSLGGVGYGYTF. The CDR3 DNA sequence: TGTGCCAGCAGCTTAGGGGGGGTCGGCTATGGCTACACCTTC.

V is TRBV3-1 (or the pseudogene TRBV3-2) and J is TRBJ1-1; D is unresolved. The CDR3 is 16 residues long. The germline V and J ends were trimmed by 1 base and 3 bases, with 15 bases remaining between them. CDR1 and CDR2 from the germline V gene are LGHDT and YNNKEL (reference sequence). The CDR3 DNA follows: TGTGCCAGCAGCCAAGGATTTAGTCGTGTTGACACTGAAGCTTTCTTT. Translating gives CASSQGFSRVDTEAFF.

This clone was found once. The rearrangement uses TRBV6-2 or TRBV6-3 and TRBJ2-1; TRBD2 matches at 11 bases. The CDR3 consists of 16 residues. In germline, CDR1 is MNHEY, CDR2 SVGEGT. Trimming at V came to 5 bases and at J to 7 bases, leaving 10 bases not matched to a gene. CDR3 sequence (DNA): TGTGCCAGCAGTCGAAGACTAGCGGGACACGGTAATGAGCAGTTCTTC. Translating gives CASSRRLAGHGNEQFF.

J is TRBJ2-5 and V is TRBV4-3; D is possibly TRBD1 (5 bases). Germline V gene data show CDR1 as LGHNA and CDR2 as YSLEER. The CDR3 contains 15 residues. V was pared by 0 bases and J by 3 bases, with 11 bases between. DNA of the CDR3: TGCGCCAGCAGCCAAGAGGCTGGCAGGGAAGAGACCCAGTACTTC. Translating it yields CASSQEAGREETQYF.

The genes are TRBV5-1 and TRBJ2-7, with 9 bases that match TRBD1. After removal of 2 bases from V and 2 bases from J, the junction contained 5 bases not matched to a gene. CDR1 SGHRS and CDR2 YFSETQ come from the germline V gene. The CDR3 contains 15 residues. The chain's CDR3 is CASSFDRGTTYEQYF. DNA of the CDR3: TGCGCCAGCAGCTTTGACAGGGGGACAACCTACGAGCAGTACTTC. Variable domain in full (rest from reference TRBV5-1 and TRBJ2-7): KAGVTQTPRYLIKTRGQQVTLSCSPISGHRSVSWYQQTPGQGLQFLFEYFSETQRNKGNFPGRFSGRQFSNSRSEMNVSTLELGDSALYLCASSFDRGTTYEQYFGPGTRLTVT.